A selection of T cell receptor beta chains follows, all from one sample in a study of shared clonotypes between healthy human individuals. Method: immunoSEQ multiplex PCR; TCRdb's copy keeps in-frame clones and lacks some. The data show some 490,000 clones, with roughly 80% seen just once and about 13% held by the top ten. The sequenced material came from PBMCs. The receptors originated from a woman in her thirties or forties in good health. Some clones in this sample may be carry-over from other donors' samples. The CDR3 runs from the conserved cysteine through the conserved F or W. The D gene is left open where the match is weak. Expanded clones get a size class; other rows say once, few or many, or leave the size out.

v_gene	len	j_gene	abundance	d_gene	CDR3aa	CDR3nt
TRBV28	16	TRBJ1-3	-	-	CASSLGQSPSGNTIYF	TGTGCCAGCAGTTTAGGGCAGTCACCCTCTGGAAACACCATATATTTT
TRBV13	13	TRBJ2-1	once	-	CASSFTSYNEQFF	TGTGCCAGCAGCTTTACTAGCTACAATGAGCAGTTCTTC
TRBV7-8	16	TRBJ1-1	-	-	CASSPRGPTGNTEAFF	TGTGCCAGCAGCCCTAGGGGCCCCACAGGGAACACTGAAGCTTTCTTT
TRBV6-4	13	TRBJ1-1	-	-	CASSATGATEAFF	TGTGCCAGCAGTGCTACAGGAGCCACTGAAGCTTTCTTT
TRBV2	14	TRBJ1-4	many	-	CASSAQGSNEKLFF	TGTGCCAGCAGTGCTCAGGGGTCTAATGAAAAACTGTTTTTT
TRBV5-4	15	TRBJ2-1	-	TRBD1	CASSLGQGSYNEQFF	TGTGCCAGCAGCTTGGGACAGGGAAGCTACAATGAGCAGTTCTTC
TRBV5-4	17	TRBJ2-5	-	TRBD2	CASSLATSGGNQETQYF	TGTGCCAGCAGCTTGGCCACTAGCGGTGGGAACCAAGAGACCCAGTACTTC
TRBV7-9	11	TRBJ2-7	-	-	CASSLSYEQYF	TGTGCCAGCAGCCTTAGTTACGAGCAGTACTTC
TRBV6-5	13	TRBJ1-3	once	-	CASSYSSGNTIYF	TGTGCCAGCAGTTACTCATCTGGAAACACCATATATTTT
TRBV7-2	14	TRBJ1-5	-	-	CASSLVLGNQPQHF	TGTGCCAGCAGCTTAGTGCTGGGCAATCAGCCCCAGCATTTT
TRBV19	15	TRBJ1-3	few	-	CASSIAKGTGNTIYF	TGTGCCAGTAGTATAGCCAAAGGAACTGGAAACACCATATATTTT
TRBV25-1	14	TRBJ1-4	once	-	CASCQTDTNEKLFF	TGTGCCAGCTGTCAGACAGATACTAATGAAAAACTGTTTTTT
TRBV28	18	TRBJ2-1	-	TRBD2	CASSPGLAGAPSYNEQFF	TGTGCCAGCAGCCCGGGACTAGCGGGAGCCCCCTCCTACAATGAGCAGTTCTTC
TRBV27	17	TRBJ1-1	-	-	CASSLGVTPPMNTEAFF	TGTGCCAGCAGTCTAGGCGTGACTCCCCCAATGAACACTGAAGCTTTCTTT
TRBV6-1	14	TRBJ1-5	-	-	CASSSWDGNQPQHF	TGTGCCAGCAGTTCCTGGGACGGCAATCAGCCCCAGCATTTT
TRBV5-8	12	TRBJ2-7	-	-	CASRGGAYEQYF	TGTGCCAGCAGGGGGGGTGCTTATGAGCAGTACTTC